These 32 T cell receptor beta chains share one sample of origin, sequenced in a study of shared clonotypes between healthy human individuals. Produced via immunoSEQ multiplex PCR; TCRdb's table is partial and in-frame only. The sample contains about half a million clones, around 73% of which appear only once. Material for sequencing was PBMCs. These receptors all stem from a woman aged 40 to 50 in good health. Some clones in this sample may be carry-over from other donors' samples.

This clone was detected many times. The rearrangement joins TRBV2 to TRBJ2-2; D may be TRBD2 (7 bases). The CDR3 sequence is 15 residues long. Trimming left V 3 bases short and J 6 bases short, with 14 bases between. CDR1 SNHLY and CDR2 FYNNEI come from the germline V gene. CDR3 in amino acids: CASSEGQGRAGELFF. The CDR3 DNA reads as TGTGCCAGCAGTGAGGGGCAGGGGAGGGCCGGGGAGCTGTTTTTT.

The rearrangement joins TRBV15 to TRBJ2-2, with TRBD2 matching over 7 bases. V trimming: 1 base; J trimming: 2 bases; junction bases outside the gene matches: 7. Germline V gene sequence: CDR1 LNHNV, CDR2 YYDKDF (reference sequence). The CDR3 extends over 17 amino acids. CDR3 protein: CATSRGYRDYNTGELFF. DNA of the CDR3: TGTGCCACCAGCAGAGGATACCGGGACTACAACACCGGGGAGCTGTTTTTT.

This clone was seen just once. V usage is TRBV7-2 and J usage is TRBJ1-2, with D possibly matching TRBD1 (6 bases). The CDR3 spans 15 residues. Germline CDR1 SGHTA, CDR2 FQGNSA. The V end lost 5 bases, the J end lost 5 bases, and 18 bases lay between the germline ends. The CDR3 DNA sequence: TGTGCCAGCAGCCCCAATCGGGGAAGGGGGTATGGCTACACCTTC. Translated, it gives CASSPNRGRGYGYTF.

The rearrangement uses TRBV5-1 and TRBJ2-5; D not certain. Near its end, the DNA agrees better with TRBJ2-7, so the J call may be wrong. The CDR3 extends over 13 amino acids. Germline V gene lookup returns CDR1 SGHRS and CDR2 YFSETQ. The CDR3: CASSFSSSYEQYF. CDR3 DNA: TGCGCCAGCAGCTTTTCGAGCTCCTACGAGCAGTACTTC.

This clone appeared a single time. V gene TRBV7-2 combines with J gene TRBJ2-2; a weak D match, TRBD2 (6 bases). The V and J ends lost 4 bases and 1 base respectively, with 7 bases between them. This CDR3 is built from 14 residues. From germline, CDR1 is SGHTA and CDR2 FQGNSA. DNA of the CDR3: TGTGCCAGCAGCTCCGGGGGGAACACCGGGGAGCTGTTTTTT. Translating it yields CASSSGGNTGELFF.

The rearrangement uses TRBV5-5 and TRBJ2-7; 12 positions agree with TRBD2. Germline V gives CDR1 SGHKS, CDR2 YYEKEE (reference sequence). V shed 0 bases and J 3 bases; nucleotides not matched to a gene: 4. The CDR3 totals 16 residues. CDR3 DNA sequence: TGTGCCAGCAGCTTGGCCGGACTAGCGGGGATCTACGAGCAGTACTTC. This gives the protein CASSLAGLAGIYEQYF.

V gene TRBV18 combines with J gene TRBJ2-2; 9 bases map to TRBD1. Trimming cost V 1 base and J 3 bases; bases outside gene matches: 3. This CDR3 has 16 residues. The germline gives CDR1 KGHSH, CDR2 LQKENI. DNA of the CDR3: TGTGCCAGCTCACCACTACAGGGGGCGGACACCGGGGAGCTGTTTTTT. Translation gives CASSPLQGADTGELFF.

This clone was seen only once. This chain uses TRBV6-6 with TRBJ2-2, with TRBD1 matching over 8 bases. The CDR3 contains 14 residues. CDR1 and CDR2 from the germline V gene are MNHNY and SVGAGI (reference sequence). Losses at the gene ends were 6 bases for V and 7 bases for J; bases not matched to a gene: 7. CDR3 sequence reads: CASRVTGVVGELFF. The CDR3 coding sequence is TGTGCCAGCAGGGTGACAGGGGTGGTCGGGGAGCTGTTTTTT.

The chain carries TRBV6-4 and TRBJ2-2, with D unclear. CDR3 length: 13 residues. Germline assignment: CDR1 MRHNA and CDR2 SNTAGT. Trimming left V 3 bases short and J 2 bases short, with 4 bases between. The CDR3 is CASSETNTGELFF. The CDR3 nucleotides are TGTGCCAGCAGTGAAACCAACACCGGGGAGCTGTTTTTT.

The chain uses TRBV6-5 and TRBJ1-4; D might be TRBD1 (6 bases). CDR1 is MNHEY and CDR2 is SVGAGI in the germline V gene. V lost 4 bases and J lost 8, with 17 bases in between. The CDR3 length is 15 residues. Written as DNA, the CDR3 is TGTGCCAGCAGTTCCCGTGGAACCAGGGGCGAAAAACTGTTTTTT. It specifies CASSSRGTRGEKLFF.

CDR3 sequence reads: CASNDRGTNYGYTF. The CDR3, as DNA: TGTGCCAGTAACGACAGGGGCACCAACTATGGCTACACCTTC. The chain carries TRBV19 and TRBJ1-2, with 8 positions matching TRBD1. V trimming: 7 bases; J trimming: 2 bases; junction bases outside the gene matches: 6. The CDR3 runs to 14 residues. Germline-derived CDR1 and CDR2 are LNHDA and SQIVND (reference sequence).

This clone is a singleton in its sample. The genes are TRBV27 and TRBJ1-2; perhaps TRBD1 as D (5 bases). The CDR3 spans 15 residues. V dropped 2 bases and J dropped 4 bases, with 14 bases sitting between them. Germline lookup yields CDR1 MNHEY and CDR2 SMNVEV (reference sequence). The CDR3 DNA sequence: TGTGCCAGCAGTTTACAGGTCGGCGGGGCCTATGGCTACACCTTC. Amino acid sequence: CASSLQVGGAYGYTF.

The chain carries TRBV15 and TRBJ2-7, with TRBD2 matching 9 bases. The V gene end was trimmed by 4 bases and the J gene end by 7 bases; junction bases not matched to a gene: 5. Germline V CDR1 and CDR2: LNHNV, YYDKDF (reference sequence). The CDR3 is 13 amino acids. CDR3 nucleotide sequence: TGTGCCACCAGCACCAGACTAGCGGAAGAGCAGTACTTC. It translates to CATSTRLAEEQYF.

The chain employs TRBV10-3 and TRBJ2-1; unclear D gene. The germline gives CDR1 ENHRY, CDR2 SYGVKD. Between the trimmed V and J ends, which lost 3 bases and 5 bases, there was a span of 5 bases. CDR3 length: 12 residues. This chain's CDR3 is CAISERNNEQFF. Written as DNA, the CDR3 is TGTGCCATCAGTGAACGGAACAATGAGCAGTTCTTC.

The rearrangement joins TRBV27 to TRBJ1-5; TRBD1 matches at 8 bases. Trimming took 5 bases from V and 1 from J; bases not matched to a gene: 1. CDR1 and CDR2 from the germline V gene are MNHEY and SMNVEV (reference sequence). The CDR3 is 14 amino acids. The CDR3 DNA reads as TGTGCCAGCAGTCGGACAGGGAGCAATCAGCCCCAGCATTTT. Translation: CASSRTGSNQPQHF.

For this clone: Other nucleotide sequences in the sample specify the same CDR3. The chain recombines TRBV5-1 with TRBJ1-4; D gene uncertain. CDR3 length: 13 residues. Germline CDR1 and CDR2: SGHRS and YFSETQ. With 0 bases removed from V and 5 bases from J, the gap between germline ends came to 5 bases. This CDR3 reads CASSLAGNEKLFF. In DNA form, the CDR3 reads TGCGCCAGCAGCTTGGCTGGGAATGAAAAACTGTTTTTT.

Judged by abundance, this clone is medium-sized (0.01 to 0.1%). This specimen includes other DNA sequences encoding the same CDR3. V gene TRBV30 combines with J gene TRBJ2-2; 11 bases match TRBD2. The junction had 14 bases not matched to a gene; V was cut back by 7 bases and J by 4 bases. This CDR3 comprises 17 residues. The germline V gene encodes CDR1 GTSNPN and CDR2 SVGIG (reference sequence). The chain's CDR3 is CASNPTSGMVRTGELFF. The CDR3, as DNA: TGTGCCTCAAACCCGACTAGCGGGATGGTTCGCACCGGGGAGCTGTTTTTT. Combining the CDR3 with reference TRBV30 and TRBJ2-2 gives the whole variable domain SQTIHQWPATLVQPVGSPLSLECTVEGTSNPNLYWYRQAAGRGLQLLFYSVGIGQISSEVPQNLSASRPQDRQFILSSKKLLLSDSGFYLCASNPTSGMVRTGELFFGEGSRLTVL.

The rearrangement joins TRBV5-1 to TRBJ2-5; 11 bases are a match to TRBD2. Near its end, the DNA agrees better with TRBJ2-7, so the J call may be wrong. This CDR3 has 16 amino acids. Germline CDR1 and CDR2: SGHRS and YFSETQ. DNA for the CDR3: TGCGCCAGCAGCTTGGGGGGACTAGCGGCCGCGGGCGAGCAGTACTTC. Translating it yields CASSLGGLAAAGEQYF.

The V gene is TRBV5-5, the J gene TRBJ2-2, with D perhaps TRBD2 (6 bases). Germline V gives CDR1 SGHKS, CDR2 YYEKEE (reference sequence). The CDR3 has 14 residues. Trimming removed 1 base at V and 4 bases at J, with 8 bases between. CDR3 DNA sequence: TGTGCCAGCAGCTTGACGGAGGGCACCGGGGAGCTGTTTTTT. Its translation: CASSLTEGTGELFF.

The rearrangement uses TRBV27 and TRBJ2-7; 10 bases fit TRBD1. Trimming took 6 bases from V and 7 from J; bases not matched to a gene: 15. Germline V gives CDR1 MNHEY, CDR2 SMNVEV (reference sequence). The CDR3 length is 16 residues. CDR3 DNA sequence: TGTGCCAGCAGCCCTTTCGAGACAGGGGGCCGATGGGAGCAGTACTTC. This translates into CASSPFETGGRWEQYF.

This rearrangement joins TRBV18 to TRBJ2-3; the D gene could be TRBD1 or TRBD2 (5 bases each). V was shortened by 3 bases and J by 2 bases, with 18 bases between the two germline ends. This CDR3 has 17 amino acids. CDR1 is KGHSH and CDR2 is LQKENI in the germline V gene. The CDR3 reads CASSPRDPATLTDTQYF. CDR3 DNA sequence: TGTGCCAGCTCACCCCGGGACCCCGCCACCCTCACAGATACGCAGTATTTT.

Regarding this clone: The junction and the germline gene differ at one end; a read error may be behind it. Other DNA sequences within the sample encode an identical CDR3. V gene TRBV27 combines with J gene TRBJ1-1; tentatively, D is TRBD1 (5 bases). CDR1 is MNHEY and CDR2 is SMNVEV in the germline V gene (reference sequence). CDR3 length: 16 residues. This chain's CDR3 is CASSLSGGEVYTEAFF. CDR3 nucleotide sequence: TGCGCCAGCAGTTTATCGGGGGGAGAGGTTTACACTGAAGCTTTCTTT.

The rearrangement uses TRBV19 and TRBJ2-5; 9 bases match TRBD1. CDR3 size: 13 residues. Losses at the gene ends were 5 bases for V and 5 bases for J; bases not matched to a gene: 3. CDR1 and CDR2 from the germline V gene are LNHDA and SQIVND (reference sequence). The CDR3 reads CASSPGQGETQYF. In DNA form, the CDR3 reads TGTGCCAGTAGTCCTGGACAGGGGGAGACCCAGTACTTC.

For this clone: Other DNA sequences within the sample encode an identical CDR3. This chain connects TRBV2 to TRBJ2-4; weak D call: TRBD1 (6 bases). V dropped 1 base and J dropped 5 bases, with 6 bases sitting between them. CDR1 and CDR2 from the germline V gene are SNHLY and FYNNEI. The CDR3 has 13 residues. The CDR3 nucleotides read TGTGCCAGCAGTGAAGGGGGGCAAAACATTCAGTACTTC. Amino acids: CASSEGGQNIQYF.

This sequence joins TRBV7-8 and TRBJ1-4, with 7 nucleotides matching TRBD1. The CDR3 covers 15 residues. CDR1 is SGHVS, CDR2 FQNEAQ, per germline. V lost 5 bases to trimming and J lost 8 bases; unmatched junction nucleotides: 11. DNA of the CDR3: TGTGCCAGCAGCACGCAACCGGGACAGCGGGAAAAACTGTTTTTT. It translates to CASSTQPGQREKLFF.

The chain is built from TRBV11-3 and TRBJ2-7; 9 bases line up with TRBD2. V lost 0 bases and J lost 4; bases outside the gene matches: 7. The CDR3 contains 16 residues. Germline CDR1 reads SGHNT; CDR2 reads YENEEA. The CDR3 loop is CASSLDSGSASYEQYF. The DNA for the CDR3 is TGTGCCAGCAGCTTAGATAGCGGGAGCGCGTCTTACGAGCAGTACTTC. Together with reference TRBV11-3 and TRBJ2-7, the CDR3 gives the full variable domain: EAGVVQSPRYKIIEKKQPVAFWCNPISGHNTLYWYLQNLGQGPELLIRYENEEAVDDSQLPKDRFSAERLKGVDSTLKIQPAELGDSAVYLCASSLDSGSASYEQYFGPGTRLTVT.

The gene calls are TRBV11-2 and TRBJ2-7; TRBD1 agrees at 8 bases. The CDR3 is 12 residues long. Germline trimming cut 1 base from V and 12 bases from J; bases unmatched to any gene: 5. Looked up from germline, CDR1 is SGHAT and CDR2 is FQNNGV. The CDR3: CASSLGGQGLYF. The CDR3, as DNA: TGTGCCAGCAGCTTAGGAGGACAGGGACTGTACTTC.

The rearrangement links TRBV5-5 to TRBJ1-4; D possibly corresponds to TRBD1 (5 bases). Trimming took 4 bases from V and 10 from J, leaving 20 bases between them. Germline CDR1 and CDR2: SGHKS and YYEKEE (reference sequence). CDR3 length: 15 residues. The CDR3 protein is CASSEEDIIVGKLFF. The CDR3 bases are TGTGCCAGCAGCGAGGAGGACATTATAGTCGGAAAACTGTTTTTT.

This clone occurred once. This chain uses TRBV7-6 with TRBJ2-7; TRBD2 agrees at 11 bases. With 4 bases clipped from V and 4 bases from J, the junction kept 3 bases outside the gene matches. The CDR3 consists of 14 residues. Germline assignment: CDR1 SGHVS and CDR2 FNYEAQ. The CDR3 spells CASSSLAGAYEQYF. The CDR3 DNA is TGTGCCAGCAGCTCACTAGCGGGAGCGTACGAGCAGTACTTC.

V and J are TRBV6-4 and TRBJ2-4, with D perhaps assigned TRBD1 or TRBD2 (5 bases each). The CDR3 sequence is 15 residues long. The V and J ends lost 9 bases and 0 bases respectively, with 15 bases between them. Germline lookup yields CDR1 MRHNA and CDR2 SNTAGT. The CDR3 DNA is TGTGCCAGGGGGGAGTCCCTCTTAGCCAAAAACATTCAGTACTTC. Its translation is CARGESLLAKNIQYF.

This chain joins TRBV5-4 and TRBJ2-7, with D tentatively TRBD2 (5 bases). Germline V gene data show CDR1 as SGHNT and CDR2 as YYREEE (reference sequence). The CDR3 loop spans 14 amino acids. V was pared by 1 base and J by 0 bases, with 8 bases between. The CDR3 nucleotides read TGTGCCAGCAGCTTGAGCGGAATCTCCTACGAGCAGTACTTC. Its translation is CASSLSGISYEQYF.

V is TRBV28 and J is TRBJ2-5, with D possibly TRBD1 on 6 matching bases. Near its end, the DNA agrees better with TRBJ2-7, so the J call may be wrong. The CDR3 extends over 12 amino acids. Germline CDR1 and CDR2: MDHEN and SYDVKM. DNA of the CDR3: TGTGCCAGCAGGAAACAGGGTTACGAGCAGTACTTC. Protein sequence: CASRKQGYEQYF.